The following is a T cell receptor beta chain sequence with its context. Its cognate antigen is unknown. The CDR3 is 13 residues long. The germline V and J ends were trimmed by 5 bases and 8 bases, with 16 bases remaining between them. CDR1 and CDR2 (germline): SGDLS, YYNGEE. This sample is part of a study of OX40 agonist ivuxolimab in advanced cancers. About the research overall: Dose-escalation cases comprised hepatocellular carcinoma, melanoma, renal cell or head and neck cancer. Antecedent anti-PD-1, anti-PD-L1 or anti-CTLA-4 therapy was permissible, with 35% to 40% having received some. General observations from the study: CD8+ T cells averaged more expanded clones than CD4+.

Sequencing used immunoSEQ multiplex PCR; TCRdb keeps in-frame clones, though not all of them. This table holds roughly 87,000 clones, roughly 93% found once. Individuals having autoimmune disease history or systemic immunosuppression were not enrolled. The sequence was collected from an adult with an advanced solid tumor such as melanoma, head and neck, liver or kidney cancer. This sequence joins TRBV9 and TRBJ1-2; no reliable D call. Sequencing was performed on CD4+ or CD8+ T cells sorted from blood, taken in a trial of the OX40 agonist ivuxolimab. In nucleotides, the CDR3 is TGTGCCAGCAGAAGATCCGGAGGGAACGGCTACACCTTC. It yields the protein CASRRSGGNGYTF.